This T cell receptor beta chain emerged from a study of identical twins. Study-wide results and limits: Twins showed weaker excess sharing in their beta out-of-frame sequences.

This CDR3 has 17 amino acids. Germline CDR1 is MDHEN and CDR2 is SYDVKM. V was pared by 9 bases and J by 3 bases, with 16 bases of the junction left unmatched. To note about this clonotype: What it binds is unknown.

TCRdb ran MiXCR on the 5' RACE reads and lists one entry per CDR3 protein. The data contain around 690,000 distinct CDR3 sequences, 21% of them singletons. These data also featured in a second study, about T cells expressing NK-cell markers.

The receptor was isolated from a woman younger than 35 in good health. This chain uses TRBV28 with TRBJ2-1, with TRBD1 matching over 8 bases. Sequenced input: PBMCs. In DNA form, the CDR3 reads TGTGCCAGGGGCCCCGGGCCTACAGGGGGAAACTACAATGAGCAGTTCTTC. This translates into CARGPGPTGGNYNEQFF.